The entry that follows covers one T cell receptor (beta chain) sequence. The antigen remains undetermined. The entirety of the isolated RNA underwent reverse transcription, so expressed TCRB transcripts were sequenced. The assay was immunoSEQ multiplex PCR, and TCRdb's table has in-frame clones only and misses some. This table has fewer than 350,000 clones, about 15% appearing once. This sample stems from a study of beta chain features in type 1 diabetes. About the study: Sorted cell examination encompassed approximately 110 million cells across all samples. Findings of the study overall: High TCR expression in some cells could lead to their over-representation in cDNA sequencing. Among all four CD4+ subsets, Type 1 diabetes patients had TCRB CDR3s that were moderately but significantly shorter.

Trimming shortened V by 3 bases and J by 7 bases, and 17 bases separated the two germline ends. Germline V gives CDR1 SGHRS, CDR2 YFSETQ. The CDR3 covers 15 residues. CD4+ naive, central memory, regulatory and stem cell-like memory cells were sorted via CD45RO/CCR7/CD25/CD127/CD95/CD27. This chain joins TRBV5-1 and TRBJ2-1, with D maybe TRBD2 (6 bases). This TCR was recovered from a man aged 18 to 29 with type 1 diabetes. The sequencing sample was made of naive CD4+ T cells from blood. The CDR3 protein is CASSWGGRGMNEQFF. Written as DNA, the CDR3 is TGCGCCAGCAGCTGGGGAGGACGTGGGATGAATGAGCAGTTCTTC.